This TCR beta chain was sequenced for a study of molecular identifiers for immune sequencing clone quantification. General study results and limits: Whereas naive cells kept under 1% of molecules in clones above 20 RNA copies, such clones held over 98% in effectors.

The CDR3 contains 16 residues. V lost 5 bases and J 4 bases, leaving 20 bases between the germline ends. Germline V gene lookup returns CDR1 LGHDT and CDR2 YNNKEL (reference sequence). Comments on this clonotype: What it binds is unknown.

MiXCR was run by TCRdb on the PCR reads, yielding one entry per CDR3 protein. The sample has more than 550,000 distinct CDR3 sequences, 25% seen once; the top ten hold around 0.78%. Material for sequencing was naive CD8+ T cells from blood, with Jurkat cell RNA spiked in. Subset of the sample: FACS-sorted CD8+CD4-CCR7+CD45RA+ naive T cells. The sequence was collected from a human donor in good health. Some libraries in this study had Jurkat cell RNA spiked in. The chain has TRBV3-1 and TRBJ1-2, with D unclear. CDR3 amino acids: CASSDKNDGRRYGYTF. The CDR3 DNA reads as TGTGCCAGCAGCGATAAGAACGACGGACGGCGCTATGGCTACACCTTC.